These 3 T cell receptor beta chains were all obtained from the same sample, sequenced in a study of cytomegalovirus exposure and HLA in healthy donors. 60 Vbeta and 13 Jbeta primers were used in PCR. Method: immunoSEQ multiplex PCR; TCRdb's copy keeps in-frame clones and lacks some. The sample lists around 140,000 clones; 75% to 80% were seen once. The sequenced material came from PBMCs. These receptors all come from a male donor in good health and CMV-seronegative.

Only a few counts were recorded for this clone. The V and J genes are TRBV9 and TRBJ2-5; TRBD2 agrees at 8 bases. Judging by the DNA end, TRBJ2-7 fits better; the J call may be wrong. The CDR3 spans 15 residues. Germline V gene data show CDR1 as SGDLS and CDR2 as YYNGEE. CDR3 DNA sequence: TGTGCCAGCAGCGTAGGTTCCGGGGGGGCCTACGAGCAGTACTTC. Its protein is CASSVGSGGAYEQYF.

This clone appeared a few times. The chain couples TRBV7-3 to TRBJ1-6, with D possibly matching TRBD1 (6 bases). Germline CDR1 is SGHTA and CDR2 is FQGTGA. The length of the CDR3 is 15 residues. V lost 3 bases to trimming and J lost 7 bases, with 13 bases between them. CDR3 nucleotide sequence: TGTGCCAGCAGCTTGATGGACAGAGAAAATTCACCCCTCCACTTT. As protein: CASSLMDRENSPLHF.

The chain has TRBV29-1 and TRBJ2-6, with unresolved D. The CDR3 consists of 13 residues. The germline V and J ends were trimmed by 5 bases and 1 base, with 6 bases remaining between them. Germline values: CDR1 SQVTM, CDR2 ANQGSEA. The DNA of the CDR3 is TGCAGCGTTTATGAGTCTGGGGCCAACGTCCTGACTTTC. This translates into CSVYESGANVLTF.